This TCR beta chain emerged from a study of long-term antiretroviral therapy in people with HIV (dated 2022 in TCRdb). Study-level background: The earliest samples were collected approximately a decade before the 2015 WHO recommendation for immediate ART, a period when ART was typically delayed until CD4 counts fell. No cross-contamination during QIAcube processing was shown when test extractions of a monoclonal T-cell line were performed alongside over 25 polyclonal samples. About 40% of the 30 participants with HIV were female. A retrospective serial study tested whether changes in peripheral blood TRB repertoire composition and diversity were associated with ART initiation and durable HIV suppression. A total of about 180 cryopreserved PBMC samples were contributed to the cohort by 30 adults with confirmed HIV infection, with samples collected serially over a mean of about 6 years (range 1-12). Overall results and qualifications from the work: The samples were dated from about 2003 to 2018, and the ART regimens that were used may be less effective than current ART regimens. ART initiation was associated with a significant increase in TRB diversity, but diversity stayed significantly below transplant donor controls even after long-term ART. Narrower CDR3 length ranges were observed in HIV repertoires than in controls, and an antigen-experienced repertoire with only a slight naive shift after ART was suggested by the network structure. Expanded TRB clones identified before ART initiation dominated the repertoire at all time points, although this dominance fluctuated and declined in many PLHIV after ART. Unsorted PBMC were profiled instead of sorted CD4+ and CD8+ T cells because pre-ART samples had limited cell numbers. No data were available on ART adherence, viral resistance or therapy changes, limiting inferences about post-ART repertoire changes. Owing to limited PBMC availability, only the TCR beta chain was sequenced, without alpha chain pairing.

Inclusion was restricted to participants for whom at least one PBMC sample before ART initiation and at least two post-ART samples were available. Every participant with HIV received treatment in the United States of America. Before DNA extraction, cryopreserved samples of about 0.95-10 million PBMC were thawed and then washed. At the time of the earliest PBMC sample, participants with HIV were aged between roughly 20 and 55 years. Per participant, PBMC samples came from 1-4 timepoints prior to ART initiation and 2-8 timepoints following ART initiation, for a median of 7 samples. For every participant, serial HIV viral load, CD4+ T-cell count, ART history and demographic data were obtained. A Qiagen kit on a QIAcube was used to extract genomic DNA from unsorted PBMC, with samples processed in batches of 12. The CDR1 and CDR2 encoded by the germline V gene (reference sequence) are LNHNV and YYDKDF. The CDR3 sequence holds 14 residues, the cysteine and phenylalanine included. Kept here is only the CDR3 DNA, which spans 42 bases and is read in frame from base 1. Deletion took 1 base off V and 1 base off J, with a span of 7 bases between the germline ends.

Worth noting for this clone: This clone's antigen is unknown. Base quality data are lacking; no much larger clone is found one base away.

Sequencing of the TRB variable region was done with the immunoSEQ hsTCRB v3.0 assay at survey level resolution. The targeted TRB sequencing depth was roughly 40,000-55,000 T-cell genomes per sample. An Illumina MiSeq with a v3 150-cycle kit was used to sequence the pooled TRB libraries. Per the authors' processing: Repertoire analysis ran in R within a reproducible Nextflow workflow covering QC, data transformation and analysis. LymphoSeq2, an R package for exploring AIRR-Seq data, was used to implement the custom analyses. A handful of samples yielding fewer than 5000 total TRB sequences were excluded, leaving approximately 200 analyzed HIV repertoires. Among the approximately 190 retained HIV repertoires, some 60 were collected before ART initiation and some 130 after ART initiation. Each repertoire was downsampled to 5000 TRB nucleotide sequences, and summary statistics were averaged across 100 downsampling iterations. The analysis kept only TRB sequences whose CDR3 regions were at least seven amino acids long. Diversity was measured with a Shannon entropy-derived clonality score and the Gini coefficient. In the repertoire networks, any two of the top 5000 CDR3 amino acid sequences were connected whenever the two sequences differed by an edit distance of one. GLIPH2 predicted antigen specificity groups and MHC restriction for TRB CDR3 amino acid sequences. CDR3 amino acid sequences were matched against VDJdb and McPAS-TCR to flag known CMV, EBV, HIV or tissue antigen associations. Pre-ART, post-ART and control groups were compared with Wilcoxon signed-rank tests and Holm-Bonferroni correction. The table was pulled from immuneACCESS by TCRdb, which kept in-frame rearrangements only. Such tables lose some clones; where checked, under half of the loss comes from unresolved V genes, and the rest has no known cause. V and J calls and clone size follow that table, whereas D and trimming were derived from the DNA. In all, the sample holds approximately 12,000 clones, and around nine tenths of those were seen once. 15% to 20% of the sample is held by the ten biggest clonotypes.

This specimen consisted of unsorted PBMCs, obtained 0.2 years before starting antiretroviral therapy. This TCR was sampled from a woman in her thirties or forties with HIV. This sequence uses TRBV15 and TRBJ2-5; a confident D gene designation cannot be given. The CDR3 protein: CATSRGAAQETQYF. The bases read TGTGCCACCAGCAGAGGGGCAGCCCAAGAGACCCAGTACTTC.